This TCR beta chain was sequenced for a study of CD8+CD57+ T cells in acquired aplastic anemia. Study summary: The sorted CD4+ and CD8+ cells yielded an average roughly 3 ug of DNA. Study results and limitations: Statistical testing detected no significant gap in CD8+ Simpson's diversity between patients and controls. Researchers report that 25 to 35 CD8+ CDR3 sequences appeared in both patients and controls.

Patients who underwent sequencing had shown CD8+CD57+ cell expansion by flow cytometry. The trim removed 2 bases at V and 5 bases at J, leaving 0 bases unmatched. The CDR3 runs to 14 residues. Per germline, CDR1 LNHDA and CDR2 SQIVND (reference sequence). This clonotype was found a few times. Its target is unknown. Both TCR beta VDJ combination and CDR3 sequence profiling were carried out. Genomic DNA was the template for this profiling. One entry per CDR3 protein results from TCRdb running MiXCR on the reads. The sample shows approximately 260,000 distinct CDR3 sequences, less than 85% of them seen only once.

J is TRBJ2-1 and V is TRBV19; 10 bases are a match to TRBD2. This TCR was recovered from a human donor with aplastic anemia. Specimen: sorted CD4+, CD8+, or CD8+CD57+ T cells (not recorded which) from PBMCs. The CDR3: CASSILAGDNEQFF. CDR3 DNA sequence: TGTGCCAGTAGTATACTAGCGGGGGACAATGAGCAGTTCTTC.